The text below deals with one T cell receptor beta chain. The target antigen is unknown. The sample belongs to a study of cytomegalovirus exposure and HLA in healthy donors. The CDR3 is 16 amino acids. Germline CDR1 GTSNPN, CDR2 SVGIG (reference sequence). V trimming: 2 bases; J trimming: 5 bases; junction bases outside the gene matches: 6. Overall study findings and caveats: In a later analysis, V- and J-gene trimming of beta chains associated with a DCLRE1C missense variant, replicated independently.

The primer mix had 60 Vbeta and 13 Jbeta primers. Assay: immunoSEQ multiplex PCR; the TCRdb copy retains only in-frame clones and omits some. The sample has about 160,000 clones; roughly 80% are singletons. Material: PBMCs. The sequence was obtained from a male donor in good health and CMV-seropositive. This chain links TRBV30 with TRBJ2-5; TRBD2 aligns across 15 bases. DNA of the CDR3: TGTGCCTGGAGTCCGGGGACTAGCGGGGGGTATGAGACCCAGTACTTC. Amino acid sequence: CAWSPGTSGGYETQYF.